This TCR beta chain was captured in a study of blood T cell repertoires in COVID-19. Across the study: Researchers got acute and convalescent COVID-19 samples from the United States, Italy and Spain. T cells, B-cell-depleted T cells, or PBMCs supplied cDNA or gDNA.

Original data processing: Reference gene primer amplification gave estimated nucleated cell counts. TCRdb's table, derived via immunoSEQ multiplex PCR, lists solely in-frame clones and lacks some. The V and J calls and clone size come from that table; D and trimming were worked out from the DNA. The sample contains some 200,000 clones, about nine tenths of which appear only once. J was trimmed by 5 bases and V by 2 bases; bases with no gene match: 10. Germline V gene data show CDR1 as MNHEY and CDR2 as SVGEGT. The CDR3 sequence is 16 residues long. This TCR derives from a man aged 30 to 45 in a cohort exposed to, infected with or recovered from COVID-19 (not recorded which). Sequencing was done on a sample of PBMCs or T cells enriched from blood (not recorded which). The V call is TRBV6-2 or TRBV6-3, the J call TRBJ2-7, with TRBD1 identical over 9 bases. CDR3 protein: CASSYDGDRGDHEQYF. DNA of the CDR3: TGTGCCAGCAGTTACGACGGCGACAGGGGGGATCACGAGCAGTACTTC.